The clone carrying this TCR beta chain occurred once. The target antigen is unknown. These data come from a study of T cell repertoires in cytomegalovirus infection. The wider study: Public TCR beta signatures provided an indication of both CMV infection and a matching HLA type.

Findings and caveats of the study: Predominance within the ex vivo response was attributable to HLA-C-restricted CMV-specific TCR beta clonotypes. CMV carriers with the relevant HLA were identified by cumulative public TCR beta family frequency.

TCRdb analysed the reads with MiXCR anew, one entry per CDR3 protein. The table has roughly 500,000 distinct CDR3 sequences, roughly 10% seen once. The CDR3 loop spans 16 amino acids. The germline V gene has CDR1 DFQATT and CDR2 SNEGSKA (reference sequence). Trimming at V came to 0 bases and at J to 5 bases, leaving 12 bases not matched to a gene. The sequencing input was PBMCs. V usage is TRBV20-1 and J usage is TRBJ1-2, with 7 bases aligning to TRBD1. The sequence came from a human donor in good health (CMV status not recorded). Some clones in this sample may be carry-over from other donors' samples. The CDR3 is CSAREGGPFEGYGYTF. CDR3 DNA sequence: TGCAGTGCTAGAGAAGGGGGCCCATTCGAGGGATATGGCTACACCTTC.